The clone carrying this TCR beta chain turned up a few times. Its antigen remains unidentified. This entry belongs to a study of beta chain features in type 1 diabetes. Overall study context: Summed over all samples, the examined sorted cells came to 90 million to 120 million.

This CDR3 is built from 15 residues. The germline CDR1 and CDR2 sequences are SGHTA and FQGTGA. Trimming left V 2 bases short and J 4 bases short, with 11 bases between. Findings and caveats of the study: Type 1 diabetes patients had fewer VDJ junction insertions and more deletions. Cells with high TCR expression could be over-represented by cDNA sequencing.

Every isolated RNA sample was fully reverse transcribed, so sequencing captured expressed TCRB transcripts. Naive, central memory and regulatory T cell samples yielded around 3.5 million reads on average. TCRdb keeps only in-frame clones here, not all; method: immunoSEQ multiplex PCR. This table holds hundreds of thousands of clones, around 15% found once. The sequence derives from a man between 18 and 35 years old in good health. The sequenced sample was naive CD4+ T cells from blood. The J gene is TRBJ2-2, the V gene TRBV7-3; tentatively, D is TRBD2 (6 bases). The CDR3 nucleotides are TGTGCCAGCAGCTTAGGGGGACTTGGCACCGGGGAGCTGTTTTTT. Its translation is CASSLGGLGTGELFF.